The source of this T cell receptor (beta chain) is a study of beta chain features in type 1 diabetes. The wider study: Healthy donors and patients showed comparable age, gender and cell yields.

About this clone: As yet, its antigen is unknown.

Germline CDR1 is SGHRS and CDR2 is YFSETQ. V lost 4 bases and J lost 8, with 12 bases in between. The length of the CDR3 is 12 residues. General study findings and limits: For Type 1 diabetes patients, all four CD4+ subsets carried TCRB CDR3s that were moderately but significantly shorter.

Reverse transcription of all isolated RNA meant that expressed TCRB transcripts were sequenced. TCRdb's copy holds only in-frame clones and misses some; the assay was immunoSEQ multiplex PCR. Here the sample spans hundreds of thousands of clones, 15% to 17% being singletons. Source material: naive CD4+ T cells from blood. The chain carries TRBV5-1 and TRBJ1-2; D is possibly TRBD1 (5 bases). The TCR was taken from a man aged 18 to 29 in good health. DNA of the CDR3: TGCGCCAGCAGCAATCAGGGAGAGGGCTACACCTTC. Translation gives CASSNQGEGYTF.